This entry lists 21 T cell receptor beta chains sequenced from one sample in a study of blood T cell repertoires in COVID-19. The data were produced by immunoSEQ multiplex PCR, yet TCRdb's version contains in-frame clones alone and is incomplete. The sample shows 300,000 or so clones, over 75% of them seen only once. Sequenced input: peripheral blood. The source of these receptors is a woman between 45 and 65 years old who had recovered from COVID-19.

In its sample, this clone was seen a few times. This chain uses TRBV5-4 with TRBJ1-3, with a tentative D call TRBD1 (6 bases). With 5 bases removed from V and 4 bases from J, the gap between germline ends came to 13 bases. Germline loops: CDR1 SGHNT, CDR2 YYREEE (reference sequence). The CDR3 is 14 amino acids. CDR3 loop: CASRRWGQGNTIYF. For the CDR3, the DNA is TGTGCCAGCAGGAGATGGGGGCAAGGAAACACCATATATTTT. The whole variable domain, filled in from reference TRBV5-4 and TRBJ1-3, reads ETGVTQSPTHLIKTRGQQVTLRCSSQSGHNTVSWYQQALGQGPQFIFQYYREEENGRGNFPPRFSGLQFPNYSSELNVNALELDDSALYLCASRRWGQGNTIYFGEGSWLTVV.

This clone was detected only once. The rearrangement joins TRBV6-5 to TRBJ1-1; 8 nucleotides match TRBD1. The CDR3 has 15 amino acids. Germline V gene data show CDR1 as MNHEY and CDR2 as SVGAGI. The junction had 10 bases not matched to a gene; V was cut back by 4 bases and J by 6 bases. CDR3 amino acids: CASSFRGRNFAEAFF. The CDR3 DNA is TGTGCCAGCAGTTTCAGGGGGCGAAATTTTGCTGAAGCTTTCTTT.

The table lists this clone with a count of one. The rearrangement links TRBV6-6 to TRBJ2-1; a weak D match, TRBD1 (6 bases). V gave up 2 bases and J gave up 9 bases, with 11 bases separating them. The CDR3 length is 13 residues. Germline V gives CDR1 MNHNY, CDR2 SVGAGI (reference sequence). The CDR3 here is CASSYTRDIEQFF. CDR3 coding DNA: TGTGCCAGCAGTTACACCCGGGACATTGAGCAGTTCTTC.

The rearrangement links TRBV7-9 to TRBJ2-3; TRBD2 might be the D (6 bases). The V end lost 1 base, the J end lost 6 bases, and 14 bases lay between the germline ends. Germline V gene data show CDR1 as SEHNR and CDR2 as FQNEAQ (reference sequence). CDR3 length equals 15 residues. The CDR3 sequence is CASSLVSGRGDTQYF. DNA for the CDR3: TGTGCCAGCAGCTTAGTTTCCGGGAGAGGGGATACGCAGTATTTT.

V usage is TRBV28 and J usage is TRBJ2-7, with TRBD1 identical over 10 bases. Germline trimming cut 5 bases from V and 6 bases from J; bases unmatched to any gene: 10. The germline CDR1 and CDR2 sequences are MDHEN and SYDVKM. The CDR3 spans 15 residues. The CDR3 here is CASSRAGTGDPEQYF. The CDR3 DNA follows: TGTGCCAGCAGTAGGGCTGGGACAGGGGATCCCGAGCAGTACTTC.

The chain carries TRBV6-5 and TRBJ2-3; 7 nucleotides match TRBD2. CDR1 MNHEY and CDR2 SVGAGI come from the germline V gene. CDR3 size: 14 residues. The V and J ends lost 4 bases and 2 bases, in that order; junction bases with no gene match: 3. Here the CDR3 DNA reads TGTGCCAGCAGTTTGGGACTACACACAGATACGCAGTATTTT. Translated, it gives CASSLGLHTDTQYF.

This clone was recorded once. The chain recombines TRBV11-2 with TRBJ2-1; TRBD1 matches 7 bases. The V and J ends lost 5 bases and 4 bases, in that order; junction bases with no gene match: 2. CDR1 and CDR2 from the germline V gene are SGHAT and FQNNGV. The CDR3 runs 13 residues. The CDR3 protein is CASSEQGYNEQFF. The CDR3, as DNA: TGTGCCAGCAGCGAACAGGGGTACAATGAGCAGTTCTTC.

V gene TRBV19 combines with J gene TRBJ2-5; 11 bases fit TRBD2. Unmatched junction bases numbered 8, after V lost 4 bases and J lost 4 bases. CDR3 length: 16 residues. CDR1 is LNHDA, CDR2 SQIVND, per germline (reference sequence). This CDR3 is CASSTRLAGGGETQYF. The DNA of the CDR3 is TGTGCCAGTAGTACCCGCCTAGCGGGAGGAGGAGAGACCCAGTACTTC.

The chain employs TRBV9 and TRBJ2-2; weak D call: TRBD1 (6 bases). Trimming pared 3 bases from V and 0 bases from J, leaving 12 bases between. The CDR3 has 16 amino acids. Germline CDR1 and CDR2: SGDLS and YYNGEE. The CDR3 DNA follows: TGTGCCAGCAGCGGGTGGGACAACGCGAACACCGGGGAGCTGTTTTTT. Translating it yields CASSGWDNANTGELFF.

This clone was found many times. The CDR3 protein is CASSPTGGFHTIYF. The CDR3, as DNA: TGTGCCAGTAGTCCGACAGGGGGCTTTCACACCATATATTTT. The V and J genes are TRBV19 and TRBJ1-3, with 10 nucleotides matching TRBD1. Germline trimming cut 5 bases from V and 8 bases from J; bases unmatched to any gene: 6. The length of the CDR3 is 14 residues. Per the germline V gene, CDR1 is LNHDA and CDR2 is SQIVND (reference sequence). The variable domain in full, with the rest retrieved from reference TRBV19 and TRBJ1-3, is DGGITQSPKYLFRKEGQNVTLSCEQNLNHDAMYWYRQDPGQGLRLIYYSQIVNDFQKGDIAEGYSVSREKKESFPLTVTSAQKNPTAFYLCASSPTGGFHTIYFGEGSWLTVV.

The J gene is TRBJ1-2, the V gene TRBV28; D unresolved. CDR1 is MDHEN, CDR2 SYDVKM, per germline. V lost 8 bases and J 4 bases, leaving 14 bases between the germline ends. The CDR3 covers 13 residues. This chain's CDR3 is CASSSGVVYGYTF. The CDR3 nucleotides are TGTGCCAGCTCCTCCGGGGTGGTCTATGGCTACACCTTC.

The chain recombines TRBV29-1 with TRBJ2-6; a weak D match, TRBD1 (5 bases). The CDR3 covers 13 residues. Germline CDR1 and CDR2: SQVTM and ANQGSEA. The V end lost 4 bases, the J end lost 2 bases, and 6 bases lay between the germline ends. CDR3 nucleotides: TGCAGCGTTGGCAGGGCTGGGGCCAACGTCCTGACTTTC. Amino acid sequence: CSVGRAGANVLTF.

The V and J genes are TRBV5-1 and TRBJ1-4; no definite D call. The V end lost 4 bases, the J end lost 5 bases, and 15 bases lay between the germline ends. Germline V gene data show CDR1 as SGHRS and CDR2 as YFSETQ. The CDR3 extends over 15 amino acids. The CDR3 sequence: CASSTSGRENEKLFF. CDR3 DNA: TGCGCCAGCAGCACGTCCGGGCGGGAAAATGAAAAACTGTTTTTT.

The J gene is TRBJ1-5, the V gene TRBV23-1, with D perhaps matching TRBD1 (6 bases). TRBV23-1 is treated as an ORF (open reading frame) with a function not yet certain. Trimming stripped 1 base from V and 2 bases from J, with 18 bases between. The CDR3 consists of 18 residues. The CDR3, as DNA: TGCGCCAGCAGTCAATTCAAACAGGGCGCCTCTGGCAATCAGCCCCAGCATTTT. The encoded protein is CASSQFKQGASGNQPQHF.

The chain is built from TRBV19 and TRBJ1-2; TRBD1 matches 7 bases. V gave up 7 bases and J gave up 5 bases; unmatched junction bases: 19. Germline V gene lookup returns CDR1 LNHDA and CDR2 SQIVND (reference sequence). This CDR3 comprises 17 residues. The CDR3 DNA sequence: TGTGCCAGTACCGTCAGACCCCGCACAGGGGAGCATTATGGCTACACCTTC. Protein product: CASTVRPRTGEHYGYTF.

The V and J genes are TRBV5-6 and TRBJ1-6, with unresolved D. The CDR3 is 17 amino acids. From germline, CDR1 is SGHDT and CDR2 YYEEEE. Trimming left V 0 bases short and J 3 bases short, with 13 bases between. CDR3 in DNA: TGTGCCAGCAGCTTGGCCCCCACAGAGATCTATAATTCACCCCTCCACTTT. It specifies CASSLAPTEIYNSPLHF.

This clone is a singleton in its sample. V is TRBV20-1 and J is TRBJ1-5; TRBD1 matches 8 bases. Unmatched junction bases numbered 5, after V lost 3 bases and J lost 7 bases. Per germline, CDR1 DFQATT and CDR2 SNEGSKA (reference sequence). The CDR3 has 13 residues. The CDR3 spells CSASGQGDQPQHF. In nucleotides, the CDR3 is TGCAGTGCTAGTGGACAGGGCGACCAGCCCCAGCATTTT.

This clone was detected once. The chain combines TRBV7-9 with TRBJ1-4; D might be TRBD1 (5 bases). Germline lookup yields CDR1 SEHNR and CDR2 FQNEAQ (reference sequence). CDR3 length equals 14 residues. The V end lost 0 bases, the J end lost 6 bases, and 8 bases lay between the germline ends. CDR3 in amino acids: CASSLAGADEKLFF. The CDR3 coding sequence is TGTGCCAGCAGCTTAGCTGGGGCCGATGAAAAACTGTTTTTT.

This clone appeared once. The chain combines TRBV4-3 with TRBJ2-7; possible D gene TRBD1, 5 bases. The germline gives CDR1 LGHNA, CDR2 YSLEER. The V end was cut by 1 base, the J end by 1 base, with 14 bases between. There are 16 residues in the CDR3. CDR3 in amino acids: CASSQGPYDSSYEQYF. DNA of the CDR3: TGCGCCAGCAGCCAAGGCCCTTATGACAGTTCCTACGAGCAGTACTTC.

V and J are TRBV24-1 and TRBJ1-5; 7 nucleotides align to TRBD1. This CDR3 comprises 15 residues. J lost 7 bases, V lost 11 bases, and 16 bases had no gene match. The germline V gene has CDR1 KGHDR and CDR2 SFDVKD. CDR3 in amino acids: CAILNSGGGGQPQHF. CDR3 coding DNA: TGTGCCATCCTTAACTCAGGGGGAGGAGGACAGCCCCAGCATTTT.

This clone was seen a handful of times. The J gene is TRBJ2-1, the V gene TRBV20-1; no firm D call. The CDR3 contains 11 residues. Germline loops: CDR1 DFQATT, CDR2 SNEGSKA (reference sequence). Trimming stripped 0 bases from V and 10 bases from J, with 7 bases between. The CDR3 sequence: CSARDTPEQFF. CDR3 in DNA: TGCAGTGCTAGAGATACTCCCGAGCAGTTCTTC.